These 20 T cell receptor beta chains came from one sample sequenced in a study of blood T cells in healthy people across ages. Sample-barcoded 5' priming and a J-beta primer mix drove a second PCR of roughly 6 to 12 cycles. TCRdb fed the 5' RACE reads into MiXCR, producing one record per CDR3 protein. Of roughly 1,500,000 distinct CDR3 sequences listed, approximately 32% are singletons. Sequenced input: blood. These TCRs come from a woman younger than 45 in good health.

CDR3 bases: TGTGCCAGCAGCCACTTAGGGACAGGGAGGAATGAGCAGTTCTTC. Its translation is CASSHLGTGRNEQFF. The chain couples TRBV4-2 to TRBJ2-1, with TRBD1 matching over 9 bases. Trimming cost V 3 bases and J 7 bases; bases outside gene matches: 7. The V gene's germline CDR1 is LGHNA and CDR2 YNFKEQ. The CDR3 covers 15 residues.

The CDR3: CASSFGVASHGYTF. The CDR3 DNA reads as TGTGCCAGCAGTTTTGGGGTGGCAAGCCATGGCTACACCTTC. The chain is built from TRBV12-3 or TRBV12-4 and TRBJ1-2; D is unclear. Trimming removed 3 bases from V and 6 bases from J, with 14 bases in between. The CDR3 contains 14 residues.

Comments on this clonotype: A much larger clone differs by one base, so this may be a read error. CDR3 coding DNA: TGTGCCAGCAGGACTAGCGCTAGCACAGATACGCAGTATTTT. It specifies CASRTSASTDTQYF. The chain carries TRBV7-9 and TRBJ2-3; 8 positions match TRBD2. CDR3 length equals 14 residues. Germline CDR1 SEHNR, CDR2 FQNEAQ (reference sequence). V was pared by 6 bases and J by 0 bases, with 2 bases of the junction left unmatched. Using reference TRBV7-9 and TRBJ2-3 for the parts outside the CDR3, the full variable domain is DTGVSQNPRHKITKRGQNVTFRCDPISEHNRLYWYRQTLGQGPEFLTYFQNEAQLEKSRLLSDRFSAERPKGSFSTLEIQRTEQGDSAMYLCASRTSASTDTQYFGPGTRLTVL.

The V and J genes are TRBV18 and TRBJ2-3; weak D call: TRBD2 (6 bases). With 8 bases removed from V and 10 bases from J, the gap between germline ends came to 28 bases. The CDR3 spans 16 residues. Germline CDR1 KGHSH, CDR2 LQKENI. CDR3 DNA: TGTGCCAGCCACCCTGCCGGGACTGGAGCTGGGGGTCCGCAGTATTTT. Translating it yields CASHPAGTGAGGPQYF.

This clonotype has more than one count but fewer than ten. The V call is TRBV6-5, the J call TRBJ1-2; D unclear. Germline lookup yields CDR1 MNHEY and CDR2 SVGAGI. Trimming pared 6 bases from V and 8 bases from J, leaving 10 bases between. This CDR3 contains 11 residues. CDR3 bases: TGTGCCAGCAGGTACCCACCGGGCTACACCTTC. Its protein is CASRYPPGYTF.

V usage is TRBV7-6 and J usage is TRBJ2-1, with 9 bases lining up with TRBD1. In germline, CDR1 is SGHVS, CDR2 FNYEAQ. This CDR3 spans 17 amino acids. The V and J ends lost 1 base and 6 bases, in that order; junction bases with no gene match: 10. CDR3 in amino acids: CASSLGPTGGAPNEQFF. For the CDR3, the DNA is TGTGCCAGCAGCTTAGGTCCGACAGGGGGGGCCCCCAATGAGCAGTTCTTC.

The gene calls are TRBV20-1 and TRBJ2-5; 7 positions agree with TRBD1. The CDR3 spans 15 residues. Germline V CDR1 and CDR2: DFQATT, SNEGSKA (reference sequence). J gave up 5 bases and V 2 bases, and 11 bases lay outside the gene matches. The CDR3 protein is CSARIGQAMYETQYF. CDR3 in DNA: TGCAGTGCTAGAATTGGACAGGCCATGTACGAGACCCAGTACTTC.

This clonotype showed up just a few times. V is TRBV12-3 or TRBV12-4 and J is TRBJ1-5; no reliable D call. V shed 1 base and J shed 5 bases, with 6 bases lying between them. This CDR3 contains 13 residues. The DNA of the CDR3 is TGTGCCAGCAGTTTAGGGGATGATCAGCCCCAGCATTTT. Translating it yields CASSLGDDQPQHF.

The chain combines TRBV12-3 or TRBV12-4 with TRBJ2-1; 7 bases are shared with TRBD2. The V gene end was trimmed by 7 bases and the J gene end by 0 bases; junction bases not matched to a gene: 3. This CDR3 spans 14 amino acids. The CDR3 DNA reads as TGTGCCAGCACCCGGGACTACTCCTACAATGAGCAGTTCTTC. Its translation: CASTRDYSYNEQFF.

The sample holds many counts of this clonotype. The CDR3 loop reads CSVEAGDGYTF. The CDR3 DNA is TGCAGCGTTGAGGCGGGAGATGGCTACACCTTC. The V and J genes are TRBV29-1 and TRBJ1-2, with D unresolved. The CDR3 sequence is 11 residues long. Trimming removed 3 bases at V and 6 bases at J, with 8 bases between. Germline values: CDR1 SQVTM, CDR2 ANQGSEA. Full variable domain (missing parts from reference TRBV29-1 and TRBJ1-2): SAVISQKPSRDICQRGTSLTIQCQVDSQVTMMFWYRQQPGQSLTLIATANQGSEATYESGFVIDKFPISRPNLTFSTLTVSNMSPEDSSIYLCSVEAGDGYTFGSGTRLTVV.

This clonotype has a handful of counts. The rearrangement joins TRBV29-1 to TRBJ1-5, with D unresolved. The CDR3 spans 12 residues. Germline assignment: CDR1 SQVTM and CDR2 ANQGSEA. Trimming removed 5 bases at V and 7 bases at J, with 12 bases between. CDR3 sequence: CSVLGVDQPQHF. CDR3 coding DNA: TGCAGCGTTCTGGGTGTGGACCAGCCCCAGCATTTT.

This clonotype showed up just a few times. The chain joins TRBV7-9 to TRBJ2-7; D is perhaps TRBD2 (6 bases). Per germline, CDR1 SEHNR and CDR2 FQNEAQ (reference sequence). Trimming cost V 0 bases and J 1 base, with 19 bases left between them. The CDR3 contains 18 residues. CDR3 nucleotide sequence: TGTGCCAGCAGCTTAGCGCCAACGGGCGGGAAACCTTCCTACGAGCAGTACTTC. Its translation is CASSLAPTGGKPSYEQYF.

This chain uses TRBV12-3 or TRBV12-4 with TRBJ2-6; no clear D gene. V gave up 6 bases and J gave up 1 base, with 13 bases separating them. This CDR3 is built from 16 residues. DNA for the CDR3: TGTGCCAGCAGCCTAAAATCTAGTTCTGGGGCCAACGTCCTGACTTTC. It yields the protein CASSLKSSSGANVLTF.

V is TRBV27 and J is TRBJ1-2; 7 nucleotides match TRBD1. This CDR3 has 13 amino acids. V was pared by 5 bases and J by 8 bases, with 8 bases of the junction left unmatched. Looked up from germline, CDR1 is MNHEY and CDR2 is SMNVEV (reference sequence). CDR3 bases: TGTGCCAGCAGTCAAACCGACAGGGACGGCTACACCTTC. It specifies CASSQTDRDGYTF.

On this clonotype: This clone may be a read error of a much larger clone one base away. This chain joins TRBV4-1 and TRBJ2-1, with 10 nucleotides matching TRBD2. V gave up 0 bases and J gave up 14 bases; unmatched junction bases: 13. This CDR3 has 16 residues. Germline V CDR1 and CDR2: MGHRA, YSYEKL. CDR3 residues: CASSQEGAGGPPGKFF. CDR3 coding DNA: TGCGCCAGCAGCCAAGAGGGAGCGGGAGGGCCTCCGGGGAAGTTCTTC.

This chain connects TRBV11-2 to TRBJ1-1; D ambiguous. Trimming removed 1 base at V and 0 bases at J, with 9 bases between. The CDR3 spans 15 residues. Germline CDR1 reads SGHAT; CDR2 reads FQNNGV. CDR3 loop: CASSLVGLMNTEAFF. The CDR3 DNA reads as TGTGCCAGCAGCTTAGTCGGACTCATGAACACTGAAGCTTTCTTT.

This clonotype has a handful of counts. The chain has TRBV7-9 and TRBJ2-3; a weak D match, TRBD1 (5 bases). Germline CDR1 and CDR2: SEHNR and FQNEAQ (reference sequence). The germline V and J ends were trimmed by 8 bases and 2 bases, with 11 bases remaining between them. The CDR3 covers 13 residues. The CDR3 bases are TGTGCCAGCCAAACAGGAATCACAGATACGCAGTATTTT. It translates to CASQTGITDTQYF.

J is TRBJ2-3 and V is TRBV5-1; D might be TRBD2 (6 bases). This CDR3 has 16 residues. Between the trimmed V and J ends, which lost 3 bases and 9 bases, there was a span of 23 bases. CDR1 SGHRS and CDR2 YFSETQ come from the germline V gene. In nucleotides, the CDR3 is TGCGCCAGCAGCTCCATGGAACTAGCCTCTGCCTTGACGCAGTATTTT. Protein sequence: CASSSMELASALTQYF.

The chain carries TRBV6-6 and TRBJ1-1, with D perhaps matching TRBD1 (5 bases). Germline CDR1 reads MNHNY; CDR2 reads SVGAGI (reference sequence). This CDR3 has 17 amino acids. The V end lost 0 bases, the J end lost 3 bases, and 17 bases lay between the germline ends. CDR3 loop: CASSYSQGGNRHTEAFF. The CDR3 DNA reads as TGTGCCAGCAGTTACTCGCAGGGCGGGAACAGACACACTGAAGCTTTCTTT.

The chain recombines TRBV6-6 with TRBJ2-5, with TRBD1 matching 7 bases. The J call may be faulty, since TRBJ2-7 better matches the DNA end. Per the germline V gene, CDR1 is MNHNY and CDR2 is SVGAGI (reference sequence). The CDR3 totals 13 residues. The CDR3 loop is CASSFDRAVEQYF. CDR3 nucleotides: TGTGCCAGCAGCTTTGACAGGGCGGTCGAGCAGTACTTC.